The rows below give T cell receptor beta chains drawn from one sample of a study of OX40 agonist ivuxolimab in advanced cancers. Sequencing was performed with immunoSEQ multiplex PCR; in TCRdb, only in-frame clones are kept and a portion is missing. The table shows about 32,000 clones, with 80% to 95% occurring only once. The material was CD4+ or CD8+ T cells sorted from blood, obtained in a trial of the OX40 agonist ivuxolimab. The receptors derive from an adult with an advanced solid tumor such as melanoma, head and neck, liver or kidney cancer. CDR3s leave out the opening cysteine and the closing phenylalanine or tryptophan. Fields, in order: CDR3 protein, V gene, J gene.

CDR3aa: ASSPGGGPSEQY
v_gene: TRBV7-9
j_gene: TRBJ2-7

CDR3aa: ARSLSGDINEQF
v_gene: TRBV7-5
j_gene: TRBJ2-1

CDR3aa: AIRGQSYEQY
v_gene: TRBV10-3
j_gene: TRBJ2-7

CDR3aa: ASSSRGDTQY
v_gene: TRBV7-3
j_gene: TRBJ2-3

CDR3aa: ASSVEEGHYEQY
v_gene: TRBV9
j_gene: TRBJ2-7

CDR3aa: ASTAGGSTDTQY
v_gene: TRBV2
j_gene: TRBJ2-3

CDR3aa: ASSLGRELF
v_gene: TRBV7-8
j_gene: TRBJ2-2

CDR3aa: ASSSLLASGVHEQF
v_gene: TRBV28
j_gene: TRBJ2-1

CDR3aa: ASSLNPDPNTEAF
v_gene: TRBV7-3
j_gene: TRBJ1-1

CDR3aa: ASSLEGGGRILQPQH
v_gene: TRBV11-3
j_gene: TRBJ1-5

CDR3aa: ASSLSNGVNQPQH
v_gene: TRBV27
j_gene: TRBJ1-5

CDR3aa: ATREGEKLF
v_gene: TRBV10-3
j_gene: TRBJ1-4

CDR3aa: ASSGGDRGGEKLF
v_gene: TRBV25-1
j_gene: TRBJ1-4

CDR3aa: ASSIIFFQGQY
v_gene: TRBV19
j_gene: TRBJ2-4

CDR3aa: ASSFWAQNTGELF
v_gene: TRBV7-3
j_gene: TRBJ2-2

CDR3aa: ASSLAGMGSYNEQF
v_gene: TRBV7-8
j_gene: TRBJ2-1

CDR3aa: AWSVKTGPYHSGNTIY
v_gene: TRBV30
j_gene: TRBJ1-3